This note documents a single TCR beta chain sequence. This sample was taken from a study of control samples from healthy donors and cancer patients. Clones were read by immunoSEQ multiplex PCR, and TCRdb kept only the in-frame ones, dropping some. Here the sample spans 150,000 or so clones, 85% to 95% being singletons. V lost 4 bases and J 7 bases, leaving 15 bases between the germline ends. The CDR3 has 15 amino acids. Germline V CDR1 and CDR2: SGHRS, YFSETQ. Sequencing used blood. The J gene is TRBJ1-6, the V gene TRBV5-1, with D tentatively TRBD1 (6 bases). This receptor was identified in a man between 50 and 59 years old in good health. In DNA form, the CDR3 reads TGCGCCAGCAGCGCTGTTCTTCAGGGGAATTCACCCCTCCACTTT. Protein product: CASSAVLQGNSPLHF. The full variable domain, in which reference TRBV5-1 and TRBJ1-6 provide the parts outside the CDR3, is KAGVTQTPRYLIKTRGQQVTLSCSPISGHRSVSWYQQTPGQGLQFLFEYFSETQRNKGNFPGRFSGRQFSNSRSEMNVSTLELGDSALYLCASSAVLQGNSPLHFGNGTRLTVT.